This T cell receptor (beta chain) stems from a study of T cells after yellow fever vaccination. Turning to the study itself: Low-cell-number fractions underwent preparation using SMART-Seq v4 Ultra Low Input.

Researchers made TCR cDNA using 5'RACE template switching, and this step added a universal primer site and UMIs. From the 5' RACE reads, TCRdb called clonotypes with MiXCR, one entry per CDR3 protein. This table holds approximately 150,000 distinct CDR3 sequences, over 7% found once. Ten or more counts support this clonotype. Its antigen is undetermined. General study results and limits: The booster saw the reappearance of most primary-vaccination clones (around 96% CD4, about 88% CD8). Peaking faster, on day 5 versus 15, the secondary response was nonetheless weaker.

CDR1 and CDR2 from the germline V gene are SGHRS and YFSETQ. CDR3 length: 14 residues. Germline trimming cut 4 bases from V and 1 base from J; bases unmatched to any gene: 4. V and J are TRBV5-1 and TRBJ2-5; TRBD1 aligns across 7 bases. The material sequenced was CD4+ T cells sorted from PBMCs, taken 5 days after the yellow fever booster vaccination. The clonotype comes from a man aged 30 to 45 who received the YFV17D yellow fever vaccine. CDR3 protein: CASSPGQSQETQYF. The CDR3, as DNA: TGCGCCAGCAGCCCGGGACAGAGCCAAGAGACCCAGTACTTC.